The sequence of this TCR beta chain was determined in a study of human T cells and chemical hapten exposure (dated by TCRdb to about 2021). General notes on the study: For sensitization, 2% DPC in acetone was applied to an approximately 2 cm by approximately 2 cm area of upper inner arm skin. Patients additionally received weekly therapeutic DPC doses to the scalp throughout the approximately 25-week study period. Patch testing on the upper back used Finn chambers containing 0.01% DPC, with scoring done after 6 days according to International Contact Dermatitis Research Group standards. Most of the patients in the cohort were female, and the cohort covered alopecia areata with under or over 50% scalp involvement, alopecia totalis and alopecia universalis. The libraries were sequenced as a pool, and the TCR yield per sample differed mostly because of small variations in library volumes within the pool. Peripheral blood TCR repertoire changes were tracked in vivo in alopecia patients during primary and secondary sensitization to the hapten diphenylcyclopropenone (DPC). Patient blood was sampled pre-sensitization (week 0) and at 2, 6 and about 24 weeks after DPC sensitization. Twenty-nine alopecia patients provided blood for TCR sequencing at one to four time points (pre-sensitization, 2, 6 and 24 weeks).

As regards this clonotype: The antigen this receptor binds is unknown. Base-call qualities are not available, and no considerably larger clone is one nucleotide away.

Overall study outcomes, separate from this receptor: Patch test score was positively correlated with the number of PT1 expanded TCRs, with significance at thresholds 8, 16 and 32 but not at 4. DPC sensitization did not change the number of TCRs with a frequency above 1 in 1000, and there was no evidence of changes in global repertoire structure. Because all patients had alopecia, a presumed autoimmune disease, the immune response of the patients might differ from that of healthy individuals. Expanded TCRs formed significantly more large CDR3 similarity clusters than pre-sensitization or healthy control sets, consistent with antigen-driven responses. Repeated subsampling changed both the strength of the expansion versus patch-test correlation and the threshold at which that correlation became significant.

The CDR3 runs 14 amino acids, cysteine and phenylalanine included. Just the 42-base CDR3 DNA is kept, in frame starting at base 1. V is pared back by 6 bases and J by 0 bases, with 12 bases lying between the germline termini. The germline V gene supplies CDR1 MNHEY and CDR2 SVGEGT. The label giving this sample's time point can be read as: patch test 3, about 24 weeks after DPC sensitization. Read against the paper, the sample's treatment or condition label means: therapeutic diphenylcyclopropenone sensitization with weekly scalp DPC. Blood at each patch-test visit was drawn before the patch test was applied. Eligible patients were aged 18 to 70, diagnosed with alopecia, deemed suitable for DPC therapy, and excluded if pregnant. Unfractionated whole blood was collected in Tempus Blood RNA tubes, and total RNA was extracted from that blood. The library was prepared using RACE. Sequencing was carried out with a NextSeq 500. Library preparation attached unique molecular identifiers to individual cDNA molecules for quantitative, reproducible TCR counting. Both TCR alpha and TCR beta chains were sequenced from each blood RNA sample. The authors processed their data as follows. Samples had a median of approximately 96,000 TCRs, with a range from about 23,224 to 750,000. The Decombinator software suite was used to annotate the V, J and CDR3 of the TCR reads. To make PS versus PT1 abundance plots, every sample was subsampled to the same number of TCRs (28,000). TCRs were defined as expanded if absent before sensitization and observed at least eight times at the 2-week time point. Starting from the raw public reads, TCRdb applied fastp trimming at Q25, assembled clones with MiXCR and retained in-frame beta chains. For every CDR3 protein sequence, its rows merge into one entry that carries the most common genes and DNA. The V and J calls were not made by the authors but by TCRdb's processing. In all, the sample holds some 97,000 distinct CDR3 sequences, and 27% of those were seen once. The top ten constitute 10% of the sample.

The specimen was whole blood, collected in connection with sensitization to the hapten diphenylcyclopropenone (DPC). This receptor was obtained from a man between 40 and 49 years old with alopecia areata. Some clones in this sample may be carry-over from other donors' samples. The receptor chain draws on TRBV6-2 or TRBV6-3 and TRBJ2-7; the D segment cannot be called with confidence. CDR3 region: CASRDTTSSYEQYF. Read as DNA, the sequence is TGTGCCAGCAGAGACACGACGAGCTCCTACGAGCAGTACTTC.